One sample yielded the 27 T cell receptor beta chains listed below, sequenced in a study of PD-L1 blockade in urothelial cancer (dated by TCRdb to the late 2010s). The library was obtained by the immunoSEQ multiplex PCR assay. TCRdb stores this immuneACCESS table with in-frame sequences only. Part of the clones is absent; in the studies checked, under half of the shortfall reflects unresolved V genes, and no reason is known for the rest. Within this sample are 95,000 or so clones, with 87% of them counted one time only. Approximately 2% of the sample rests with the top ten. The time point label corresponds to: pretreatment peripheral blood. Specimen: PBMCs, collected around atezolizumab (anti-PD-L1) treatment. These receptors were obtained from a man in his 60s with urothelial cancer.

This chain joins TRBV2 and TRBJ2-1; D is possibly TRBD2 (5 bases). Germline V gene data show CDR1 as SNHLY and CDR2 as FYNNEI. The CDR3 has 13 residues. V lost 5 bases to trimming and J lost 10 bases, with 15 bases between them. The CDR3 loop reads CASSYPLSVEQFF. CDR3 coding DNA: TGTGCCAGCAGTTACCCCCTTAGCGTCGAGCAGTTCTTC. Complete variable domain (other parts from reference TRBV2 and TRBJ2-1): EPEVTQTPSHQVTQMGQEVILRCVPISNHLYFYWYRQILGQKVEFLVSFYNNEISEKSEIFDDQFSVERPDGSNFTLKIRSTKLEDSAMYFCASSYPLSVEQFFGPGTRLTVL.

CDR3 sequence (DNA): TGCGCCAGCCAGAGGTTAGGACAAGAGACCCAGTACTTC. It codes for CASQRLGQETQYF. The chain is built from TRBV5-1 and TRBJ2-5; D unresolved. Trimming pared 7 bases from V and 2 bases from J, leaving 12 bases between. The CDR3 spans 13 residues. Per the germline V gene, CDR1 is SGHRS and CDR2 is YFSETQ. Full variable domain (missing parts from reference TRBV5-1 and TRBJ2-5): KAGVTQTPRYLIKTRGQQVTLSCSPISGHRSVSWYQQTPGQGLQFLFEYFSETQRNKGNFPGRFSGRQFSNSRSEMNVSTLELGDSALYLCASQRLGQETQYFGPGTRLLVL.

This chain links TRBV5-4 with TRBJ2-3; TRBD2 matches at 11 bases. Per germline, CDR1 SGHNT and CDR2 YYREEE (reference sequence). J gave up 4 bases and V 0 bases, and 4 bases lay outside the gene matches. The CDR3 extends over 16 amino acids. The CDR3 bases are TGTGCCAGCAGCTTGGCTCTAGCGGGGGGAGCAGATACGCAGTATTTT. Encoded protein: CASSLALAGGADTQYF.

This clone was seen a few times. The chain carries TRBV9 and TRBJ2-7, with 12 bases fitting TRBD2. Trimming removed 4 bases from V and 12 bases from J; junction bases left unmatched: 11. Germline lookup yields CDR1 SGDLS and CDR2 YYNGEE. The CDR3 loop spans 14 amino acids. The CDR3 sequence is CASSLQTSGGYLYF. CDR3 coding DNA: TGTGCCAGCAGCCTTCAGACTAGCGGGGGCTATCTGTACTTC.

The chain has TRBV9 and TRBJ2-1, with 9 bases matching TRBD2. The length of the CDR3 is 15 residues. The germline V gene encodes CDR1 SGDLS and CDR2 YYNGEE. The V gene end was trimmed by 0 bases and the J gene end by 9 bases; junction bases not matched to a gene: 7. In nucleotides, the CDR3 is TGTGCCAGCAGCGTAGTGAGCGGGGGGCCCCCTGAGCAGTTCTTC. Amino acid sequence: CASSVVSGGPPEQFF.

The chain couples TRBV5-1 to TRBJ1-6; 8 nucleotides match TRBD1. V shed 5 bases, J shed 6 bases, and the junction held 7 bases outside the gene matches. Looked up from germline, CDR1 is SGHRS and CDR2 is YFSETQ. The CDR3 has 15 amino acids. CDR3 protein: CASRFGTGGNSPLHF. CDR3 nucleotides: TGCGCCAGCAGGTTCGGGACAGGTGGTAATTCACCCCTCCACTTT.

The gene calls are TRBV28 and TRBJ2-2; TRBD1 matches at 7 bases. Trimming removed 5 bases from V and 4 bases from J; junction bases left unmatched: 10. The V gene's germline CDR1 is MDHEN and CDR2 SYDVKM. The CDR3 sequence is 16 residues long. The CDR3 spells CASSLPRTGPTGELFF. DNA of the CDR3: TGTGCCAGCAGTCTTCCCCGGACAGGACCCACCGGGGAGCTGTTTTTT.

The chain employs TRBV19 and TRBJ1-2; D is undetermined. The germline gives CDR1 LNHDA, CDR2 SQIVND (reference sequence). Trimming removed 7 bases at V and 8 bases at J, with 11 bases between. The CDR3 covers 11 residues. CDR3: CASMGGSGYTF. CDR3 DNA sequence: TGTGCCAGTATGGGCGGGAGCGGCTACACCTTC.

This clone was counted only a few times. The V and J genes are TRBV10-2 and TRBJ2-5; 11 bases are shared with TRBD2. This CDR3 is built from 13 residues. Looked up from germline, CDR1 is WSHSY and CDR2 is SAAADI. The V gene end was trimmed by 8 bases and the J gene end by 4 bases; junction bases not matched to a gene: 3. CDR3 nucleotides: TGCGCCAGCCTCCTAGCGGGAGGAGAGACCCAGTACTTC. It translates to CASLLAGGETQYF.

V and J are TRBV9 and TRBJ2-7, with 11 bases matching TRBD2. Germline V lookup: CDR1 SGDLS, CDR2 YYNGEE. V lost 0 bases, J lost 1 base, and 3 bases stayed unmatched. This CDR3 has 16 residues. CDR3 DNA sequence: TGTGCCAGCAGCGTAGCCGGGACTAGCGGATCCTACGAGCAGTACTTC. As protein: CASSVAGTSGSYEQYF.

This chain links TRBV5-1 with TRBJ2-7, with D possibly matching TRBD2 (5 bases). Germline assignment: CDR1 SGHRS and CDR2 YFSETQ. The CDR3 sequence is 14 residues long. Trimming pared 5 bases from V and 0 bases from J, leaving 12 bases between. The CDR3 here is CASRVESGSYEQYF. Written as DNA, the CDR3 is TGCGCCAGCAGGGTAGAAAGCGGCTCCTACGAGCAGTACTTC.

This sequence joins TRBV28 and TRBJ1-2; D gene ambiguous. The V end was cut by 6 bases, the J end by 1 base, with 15 bases between. Germline values: CDR1 MDHEN, CDR2 SYDVKM. This CDR3 has 15 residues. CDR3 protein: CASRPASEGNYGYTF. CDR3 in DNA: TGTGCCAGCAGACCAGCCTCAGAGGGTAACTATGGCTACACCTTC.

This clone has just one count. The chain uses TRBV5-4 and TRBJ1-2, with 8 bases lining up with TRBD1. Germline assignment: CDR1 SGHNT and CDR2 YYREEE (reference sequence). The CDR3 extends over 14 amino acids. Trimming at V came to 0 bases and at J to 4 bases, leaving 2 bases not matched to a gene. Here the CDR3 DNA reads TGTGCCAGCAGCTTGGGACAGGGGTTCTATGGCTACACCTTC. Translation gives CASSLGQGFYGYTF. Looking up the rest from reference TRBV5-4 and TRBJ1-2 gives the full variable domain: ETGVTQSPTHLIKTRGQQVTLRCSSQSGHNTVSWYQQALGQGPQFIFQYYREEENGRGNFPPRFSGLQFPNYSSELNVNALELDDSALYLCASSLGQGFYGYTFGSGTRLTVV.

The chain recombines TRBV5-6 with TRBJ1-1; the match to TRBD1 covers 12 bases. Germline lookup yields CDR1 SGHDT and CDR2 YYEEEE. The CDR3 runs to 17 residues. After removal of 0 bases from V and 4 bases from J, the junction contained 7 bases not matched to a gene. The CDR3 here is CASSLVGTGGKGTEAFF. The CDR3 DNA reads TGTGCCAGCAGCTTGGTGGGGACAGGGGGCAAGGGCACTGAAGCTTTCTTT.

The genes are TRBV7-3 and TRBJ2-3; maybe TRBD2 (5 bases). CDR1 and CDR2 (germline): SGHTA, FQGTGA. V lost 5 bases and J 6 bases, leaving 18 bases between the germline ends. This CDR3 has 15 residues. The CDR3 DNA follows: TGTGCCAGCAGCGTAAGGCTAGGCGGGCTCGATACGCAGTATTTT. Its translation is CASSVRLGGLDTQYF.

This rearrangement joins TRBV11-2 to TRBJ2-3, with 9 nucleotides matching TRBD2. The germline CDR1 and CDR2 sequences are SGHAT and FQNNGV. The CDR3 extends over 18 amino acids. V lost 0 bases, J lost 1 base, and 8 bases stayed unmatched. DNA for the CDR3: TGTGCCAGCAGCTTAGATCCTCCTAGCGGGATTCGCACAGATACGCAGTATTTT. Translating gives CASSLDPPSGIRTDTQYF.

V is TRBV19 and J is TRBJ2-1; 7 nucleotides align to TRBD2. Germline-derived CDR1 and CDR2 are LNHDA and SQIVND (reference sequence). The length of the CDR3 is 17 residues. Germline trimming cut 2 bases from V and 1 base from J; bases unmatched to any gene: 8. This chain's CDR3 is CASSIRSWGGSYNEQFF. The CDR3, as DNA: TGTGCCAGTAGTATACGGTCCTGGGGGGGATCCTACAATGAGCAGTTCTTC. The variable domain in full, with the rest retrieved from reference TRBV19 and TRBJ2-1, is DGGITQSPKYLFRKEGQNVTLSCEQNLNHDAMYWYRQDPGQGLRLIYYSQIVNDFQKGDIAEGYSVSREKKESFPLTVTSAQKNPTAFYLCASSIRSWGGSYNEQFFGPGTRLTVL.

The rearrangement links TRBV6-9 to TRBJ1-3, with TRBD1 matching over 11 bases. Germline CDR1 and CDR2: MNHGY and SVAAGI. This CDR3 has 16 residues. V lost 10 bases to trimming and J lost 0 bases; unmatched junction nucleotides: 8. DNA for the CDR3: TGTGCCAACCTTTCCGGGACAGGGGGCTCTGGAAACACCATATATTTT. Amino acid sequence: CANLSGTGGSGNTIYF.

This rearrangement joins TRBV7-3 to TRBJ1-6; weak D call: TRBD1 (5 bases). Germline V gene lookup returns CDR1 SGHTA and CDR2 FQGTGA. The CDR3 contains 14 residues. V was trimmed by 3 bases and J by 9 bases, leaving 12 bases between them. The CDR3 loop reads CASSLSGGGSPLHF. In DNA, the CDR3 is TGTGCCAGCAGCTTGTCGGGGGGGGGTTCACCCCTCCACTTT.

V gene TRBV28 combines with J gene TRBJ2-7; 7 bases are a match to TRBD1. V lost 5 bases and J lost 0; bases outside the gene matches: 7. This CDR3 spans 15 amino acids. Germline CDR1 reads MDHEN; CDR2 reads SYDVKM. This CDR3 is CASSTGDSSSYEQYF. CDR3 in DNA: TGTGCCAGCAGTACCGGGGACAGTTCCTCCTACGAGCAGTACTTC. Supplemented by reference TRBV28 and TRBJ2-7, the full variable domain reads DVKVTQSSRYLVKRTGEKVFLECVQDMDHENMFWYRQDPGLGLRLIYFSYDVKMKEKGDIPEGYSVSREKKERFSLILESASTNQTSMYLCASSTGDSSSYEQYFGPGTRLTVT.

The CDR3 coding sequence is TGCGCCAGCAGCGCTAGAGTGGACTACACCGGGGAGCTGTTTTTT. It codes for CASSARVDYTGELFF. The V gene is TRBV5-1, the J gene TRBJ2-2; D perhaps matches TRBD2 (5 bases). V was pared by 4 bases and J by 3 bases, with 13 bases between. Germline lookup yields CDR1 SGHRS and CDR2 YFSETQ. The CDR3 consists of 15 residues.

The rearrangement links TRBV5-3 to TRBJ1-1, with unresolved D. TRBV5-3 is annotated as an ORF whose role is uncertain. With 4 bases removed from V and 1 base from J, the gap between germline ends came to 20 bases. The CDR3 covers 17 residues. CDR3 DNA: TGTGCCAGAAGCCCACTTAGTGTCGCGACAAGGAACACTGAAGCTTTCTTT. Translation: CARSPLSVATRNTEAFF.

The chain uses TRBV6-1 and TRBJ2-7; possible D gene TRBD1, 6 bases. This CDR3 is 11 amino acids long. V was pared by 7 bases and J by 5 bases, with 9 bases between. CDR1 and CDR2 (germline): MNHNS, SASEGT. The CDR3 reads CASNRDHEQYF. The CDR3 nucleotides are TGTGCCAGCAACAGGGACCACGAGCAGTACTTC.

The chain couples TRBV5-1 to TRBJ2-7; possible D gene TRBD1, 6 bases. Trimming shortened V by 5 bases and J by 4 bases, and 16 bases separated the two germline ends. The length of the CDR3 is 14 residues. Germline loops: CDR1 SGHRS, CDR2 YFSETQ. The CDR3 spells CASRPRTDAYEQYF. CDR3 coding DNA: TGCGCCAGCAGACCTCGGACAGATGCATACGAGCAGTACTTC.

This clone appeared a few times. The chain combines TRBV19 with TRBJ1-5; 8 nucleotides line up with TRBD1. Germline-derived CDR1 and CDR2 are LNHDA and SQIVND (reference sequence). Trimming at V came to 8 bases and at J to 6 bases, leaving 9 bases not matched to a gene. The CDR3 contains 14 residues. The CDR3 loop is CASGGRGLGQPQHF. In nucleotides, the CDR3 is TGTGCCAGTGGGGGCAGGGGGCTCGGTCAGCCCCAGCATTTT.

The chain couples TRBV5-1 to TRBJ2-1; 8 bases fit TRBD1. The junction had 5 bases not matched to a gene; V was cut back by 2 bases and J by 7 bases. Per the germline V gene, CDR1 is SGHRS and CDR2 is YFSETQ. This CDR3 is 14 amino acids long. The CDR3 DNA reads as TGCGCCAGCAGCTTCCGACAGGGGTGGAATGAGCAGTTCTTC. It encodes CASSFRQGWNEQFF.

V and J are TRBV27 and TRBJ1-2; D gene unclear. The CDR3 totals 15 residues. CDR1 and CDR2 (germline): MNHEY, SMNVEV (reference sequence). V lost 0 bases to trimming and J lost 7 bases, with 15 bases between them. The CDR3 sequence: CASSLSGGSLSGYTF. Here the CDR3 DNA reads TGTGCCAGCAGTTTATCGGGAGGGAGTCTTAGTGGCTACACCTTC.